These 21 T cell receptor beta chains were sequenced from one sample in a study of shared clonotypes between healthy human individuals. Libraries were prepared by immunoSEQ multiplex PCR; TCRdb keeps only in-frame clonotypes and omits some of them. The profile shows fewer than 650,000 clones, 70% to 80% of them singletons. The sample was PBMCs. These receptor sequences come from a woman between 40 and 55 years old in good health. Some clones in this sample may be carry-over from other donors' samples.

This chain uses TRBV5-1 with TRBJ2-5, with 10 bases aligning to TRBD2. CDR3 length: 14 residues. Germline V CDR1 and CDR2: SGHRS, YFSETQ. V lost 6 bases and J lost 2; bases outside the gene matches: 4. CDR3 nucleotides: TGCGCCAGCAAGCTAGCGGGAGATCAAGAGACCCAGTACTTC. This translates into CASKLAGDQETQYF.

The chain has TRBV18 and TRBJ1-4; 8 bases fit TRBD1. V was clipped by 3 bases and J by 7 bases; unmatched bases: 7. The length of the CDR3 is 15 residues. Germline assignment: CDR1 KGHSH and CDR2 LQKENI. CDR3 loop: CASSPGQGLVEKLFF. CDR3 DNA sequence: TGTGCCAGCTCACCCGGACAGGGCTTAGTTGAAAAACTGTTTTTT.

The rearrangement links TRBV5-4 to TRBJ1-4; possibly TRBD1 for D (5 bases). V lost 1 base and J lost 4, with 5 bases in between. This CDR3 comprises 13 residues. Germline loops: CDR1 SGHNT, CDR2 YYREEE (reference sequence). The DNA for the CDR3 is TGTGCCAGCAGCTTGAGGGGTAATGAAAAACTGTTTTTT. Its protein product is CASSLRGNEKLFF.

The V gene is TRBV18, the J gene TRBJ2-7; TRBD1 agrees at 8 bases. CDR1 KGHSH and CDR2 LQKENI come from the germline V gene. The length of the CDR3 is 13 residues. V was pared by 6 bases and J by 0 bases, with 1 base of the junction left unmatched. CDR3 DNA sequence: TGTGCCAGCTCGGACAGGGCCTCCTACGAGCAGTACTTC. This encodes CASSDRASYEQYF.

This chain uses TRBV28 with TRBJ2-7; the D gene is possibly TRBD2 (5 bases). Deletions cut 7 bases from V and 3 bases from J, with 13 bases between. CDR3 length: 13 amino acids. Germline V gene data show CDR1 as MDHEN and CDR2 as SYDVKM. DNA of the CDR3: TGTGCCAGCACGGGGAGATTGGTCTACGAGCAGTACTTC. This sequence encodes CASTGRLVYEQYF.

The genes are TRBV4-3 and TRBJ2-6; D uncertain. The CDR3 is made up of 16 amino acids. Germline V gene lookup returns CDR1 LGHNA and CDR2 YSLEER. V was trimmed by 0 bases and J by 0 bases, leaving 6 bases between them. CDR3 nucleotide sequence: TGCGCCAGCAGCCAAGATCCGATCTCTGGGGCCAACGTCCTGACTTTC. Protein product: CASSQDPISGANVLTF.

The chain links TRBV14 to TRBJ2-3, with D perhaps TRBD1 (6 bases). V gave up 4 bases and J gave up 6 bases, with 11 bases separating them. This CDR3 contains 13 residues. Looked up from germline, CDR1 is SGHDN and CDR2 is FVKESK. CDR3 coding DNA: TGTGCCAGCAGCCCGGGGACATACGATACGCAGTATTTT. It yields the protein CASSPGTYDTQYF. The full variable domain, rest sourced from reference TRBV14 and TRBJ2-3, is EAGVTQFPSHSVIEKGQTVTLRCDPISGHDNLYWYRRVMGKEIKFLLHFVKESKQDESGMPNNRFLAERTGGTYSTLKVQPAELEDSGVYFCASSPGTYDTQYFGPGTRLTVL.

The chain couples TRBV15 to TRBJ2-7; a possible D gene is TRBD2 (6 bases). Germline CDR1 reads LNHNV; CDR2 reads YYDKDF (reference sequence). Deletions cut 5 bases from V and 2 bases from J, with 16 bases between. The CDR3 has 15 residues. As DNA, the CDR3 is TGTGCCACCAGCGATCCGGGACTCGTAACCTACGAGCAGTACTTC. Translating it yields CATSDPGLVTYEQYF.

This clone was detected many times. The chain carries TRBV30 and TRBJ2-1; 7 nucleotides line up with TRBD2. V dropped 4 bases and J dropped 5; count of bases not matched to a gene: 8. The length of the CDR3 is 14 residues. Germline V CDR1 and CDR2: GTSNPN, SVGIG (reference sequence). CDR3 residues: CAWTPRGGDNEQFF. CDR3 bases: TGTGCCTGGACCCCCCGCGGGGGAGACAATGAGCAGTTCTTC.

The rearrangement links TRBV9 to TRBJ1-4, with D uncertain. V gave up 0 bases and J gave up 7 bases, with 13 bases separating them. Germline-derived CDR1 and CDR2 are SGDLS and YYNGEE. The CDR3 totals 15 residues. Here the CDR3 reads CASSVGQTSSEKLFF. The DNA for the CDR3 is TGTGCCAGCAGCGTAGGGCAGACGAGTAGTGAAAAACTGTTTTTT.

V is TRBV10-3 and J is TRBJ2-7; 9 bases map to TRBD1. CDR1 is ENHRY and CDR2 is SYGVKD in the germline V gene. This CDR3 region has 14 residues. With V trimmed by 6 bases and J by 6 bases, 9 bases remained unmatched. The CDR3 coding sequence is TGTGCCATCAGCCCCGGGACAGGGATGGGCGAGCAGTACTTC. It specifies CAISPGTGMGEQYF.

The V call is TRBV30, the J call TRBJ2-5; D not certain. CDR3 length: 15 residues. The V gene's germline CDR1 is GTSNPN and CDR2 SVGIG (reference sequence). Between the trimmed V and J ends, which lost 0 bases and 0 bases, there was a span of 11 bases. The CDR3 nucleotides are TGTGCCTGGAGTGTACCCCAACAGTACCAAGAGACCCAGTACTTC. Protein product: CAWSVPQQYQETQYF. The variable domain in full, completed from reference TRBV30 and TRBJ2-5, reads SQTIHQWPATLVQPVGSPLSLECTVEGTSNPNLYWYRQAAGRGLQLLFYSVGIGQISSEVPQNLSASRPQDRQFILSSKKLLLSDSGFYLCAWSVPQQYQETQYFGPGTRLLVL.

The chain recombines TRBV2 with TRBJ1-5; D is undetermined. V lost 4 bases, J lost 5 bases, and 9 bases lay in between. CDR1 is SNHLY, CDR2 FYNNEI, per germline. The CDR3 contains 13 residues. In DNA, the CDR3 is TGTGCCAGCAGTGCCGAGGGTTATCAGCCCCAGCATTTT. Translating it yields CASSAEGYQPQHF.

The J gene is TRBJ2-6, the V gene TRBV7-6, with a possible D match to TRBD2 (6 bases). This CDR3 contains 15 residues. The ends were cut back, 7 bases at V and 0 bases at J, with 10 bases in the middle. Germline loops: CDR1 SGHVS, CDR2 FNYEAQ. CDR3 sequence reads: CASKGGVSGANVLTF. Here the CDR3 DNA reads TGTGCCAGCAAGGGAGGCGTCTCTGGGGCCAACGTCCTGACTTTC.

This chain connects TRBV7-8 to TRBJ2-7, with 7 bases fitting TRBD1. The CDR3 loop spans 15 amino acids. Per the germline V gene, CDR1 is SGHVS and CDR2 is FQNEAQ. The V and J ends lost 3 bases and 3 bases, in that order; junction bases with no gene match: 8. CDR3 in DNA: TGTGCCAGCAGCTTTGGGGACAGCGAATTCTACGAGCAGTACTTC. Translated: CASSFGDSEFYEQYF.

In its sample, this clone was seen once. A read error may explain this, as a much larger clone is one base away. This chain joins TRBV29-1 and TRBJ1-1, with unresolved D. This CDR3 spans 13 amino acids. With 4 bases removed from V and 1 base from J, the gap between germline ends came to 10 bases. Germline CDR1 SQVTM, CDR2 ANQGSEA. CDR3 in DNA: TGCAGCGTTGGCGCAGCCGGGAACACTGAAGCTTTCTTT. Translating gives CSVGAAGNTEAFF. Complete variable domain (other parts from reference TRBV29-1 and TRBJ1-1): SAVISQKPSRDICQRGTSLTIQCQVDSQVTMMFWYRQQPGQSLTLIATANQGSEATYESGFVIDKFPISRPNLTFSTLTVSNMSPEDSSIYLCSVGAAGNTEAFFGQGTRLTVV.

For this clone: The junction differs from germline at one of its ends, possibly a read error. The sample carries other DNA sequences with the same CDR3. The chain carries TRBV15 and TRBJ1-2; D call uncertain. The germline CDR1 and CDR2 sequences are LNHNV and YYDKDF (reference sequence). This CDR3 has 13 amino acids. CDR3 sequence: CAIATTANYGYTF. CDR3 in DNA: TGCGCCATCGCAACAACAGCTAACTATGGCTACACCTTC.

This clone appeared a few times. The chain has TRBV2 and TRBJ2-2; D is unresolved. CDR1 is SNHLY and CDR2 is FYNNEI in the germline V gene. The CDR3 sequence is 11 residues long. V was trimmed by 7 bases and J by 7 bases, leaving 7 bases between them. In DNA, the CDR3 is TGTGCCAGCACTGATGGCGGGGAGCTGTTTTTT. It codes for CASTDGGELFF.

V is TRBV6-6 and J is TRBJ2-3, with D unresolved. Germline V gene lookup returns CDR1 MNHNY and CDR2 SVGAGI (reference sequence). The V end was cut by 0 bases, the J end by 6 bases, with 4 bases between. This CDR3 spans 12 amino acids. The CDR3 DNA follows: TGTGCCAGCAGTTACTCTGGGGATACGCAGTATTTT. Translation: CASSYSGDTQYF.

The genes are TRBV30 and TRBJ2-1, with 10 nucleotides matching TRBD2. This CDR3 has 16 amino acids. CDR1 is GTSNPN and CDR2 is SVGIG in the germline V gene (reference sequence). With V trimmed by 3 bases and J by 7 bases, 12 bases remained unmatched. Here the CDR3 DNA reads TGTGCCTGGAGCTCTAGCGGGAGTTCCCGATGGAATGAGCAGTTCTTC. Translation: CAWSSSGSSRWNEQFF.

Notes on this clone: This may stem from a read error, because a much larger clone lies one nucleotide away. The chain couples TRBV27 to TRBJ2-4, with 7 bases identical to TRBD1. This CDR3 is 17 amino acids long. Germline V gives CDR1 MNHEY, CDR2 SMNVEV (reference sequence). This CDR3 is CASSPLLQGLDKSIQYF. DNA for the CDR3: TGTGCCAGCAGTCCCCTCCTACAGGGGTTGGACAAAAGCATTCAGTACTTC.